This TCR beta chain was sequenced during a study of cytomegalovirus exposure and HLA in healthy donors (dated by TCRdb to about 2017). Regarding the study in general: An earlier analysis of some 600 of the donors reported about 300 Gb of sequence data and 117 million unique TCR beta sequences obtained from about 179 million T cells. The number of donors typed differed by locus, with 629-630 for A, B, C, DRB1 and DQB1, 522 for DQA1, under 610 for DPA1, and around 450 for DPB1. A later genetic analysis took genome-wide SNP genotypes for about 60% of the roughly 670 donors and used that subset as a discovery cohort. Donor age, sex, ethnicity and CMV serostatus were collected together with the repertoire data. Every discovery cohort repertoire had been produced on one sequencing platform. An early release that covered approximately 600 HLA-typed donors contained around 300 gigabases of sequencing data and tens of millions of unique TCR sequences. On average, about 200,000 unique TCR beta nucleotide sequences were sequenced per donor among 398 genotyped donors of the cohort, with 15% to 20% of those sequences being non-productive. The aim of the study was to test whether cataloging public T cell receptors could identify signatures of past pathogen exposure. An earlier analysis of fewer than 750 of the donors used high-throughput TCR beta sequencing to judge whether each TCR beta V gene segment behaved as functional or pseudogenic. High-throughput TCR immunosequencing, statistical association of individual TCRs with disease status, and machine learning were combined to predict cytomegalovirus infection status. Besides the first cohort of approximately 710 subjects, a separate validation cohort made up of 95 to 150 different subjects was used. Rather than drawing on any new phenotypic data, the later analysis identified candidate immune exposures from TCR beta sequences and the way those sequences occurred across donors. Roughly 5 DR-DQ haplotypes were treated as single units for association and clustering because of strong linkage in the cohort. Both class I and class II loci were covered by HLA typing, at four-digit resolution. Of the 300 to 450 genotyped donors, less than 90% were placed in the genetic ancestry cluster associated with self-reported Caucasian donors. Using immunosequencing, the study profiled T cell repertoires from fewer than 850 subjects and related those repertoires to cytomegalovirus serostatus. A later analysis re-analyzed previously published TCR beta repertoires from 650 to 800 donors and added high-resolution HLA genotyping to study TCR occurrence patterns. Overall study outcomes, separate from this receptor: The study listed 150 to 200 TCR beta chains as associated with cytomegalovirus. Only TCR beta chains were sequenced in this cohort, and the absence of alpha or paired-chain data limited detectable features. Most CMV-associated TCR beta chains appeared to be HLA-restricted in a later analysis, and the HLA associations seemed to be driven largely by CMV exposure. Most TCR sequences were seen in very few donors, while some public TCRs were found in many individuals. Roughly 17 rarely observed V segments, including chromosome 9 orphons, were excluded from the earlier analysis of several hundred of the donors because counts were too low. According to a later genetic analysis, donors in an Asian-associated ancestry cluster had fewer N-insertions in productive TCRs than the approximately 650-donor mean. A group of highly shared sequence variants was considered likely to be a technical artifact of the sequencing pipeline. It was suggested by the authors that the approach could potentially be generalized to other disease states and immunological phenotypes. Because HLA typing was unavailable for some donors at each locus, only the typed subset was used in association tests. In vitro tests confirmed that three of the cytomegalovirus-associated TCR beta chains recognize cytomegalovirus antigens. In a later genetic analysis, a missense DCLRE1C variant was associated with V-gene and J-gene trimming of TCR beta chains, and the association was replicated in an independent cohort. The presence/absence analyses assumed that sequencing depth was roughly uniform across donors, and that assumption may not be true. Some IMGT-functional V segments, including TRBV6-2 and TRBV6-3, could not be distinguished by the 87-base-pair reads and were therefore excluded. In a later analysis, TCR association rates were found to vary across HLA loci, with the most associated TCRs seen for DRB1 alleles and the fewest for HLA-C alleles. In a later analysis, some 18,000 TCR beta sequences were associated with specific HLA alleles at a false discovery rate of 0.05. In both the original and validation cohorts, the classifier was reported to diagnose cytomegalovirus status with high specificity and sensitivity. A later analysis reported that several top co-occurrence clusters appeared linked to parvovirus B19, influenza, CMV and Epstein-Barr virus. Correlated functional status among segregating V segments might be attributable to linkage disequilibrium, but an unknown experimental factor could not be ruled out. When HLA alleles, especially DR and DQ, strongly co-occurred, TCR associations were difficult to assign to individual alleles. For the cohort, immune exposure information was limited to CMV serostatus. Compared with equally common non-associated chains, HLA-associated TCR beta chains in a later analysis were more clonally expanded and had lower generation probabilities. A further reported finding was that TCR beta sequences accurately predicted the HLA-A and HLA-B alleles for most subjects in the first cohort. An earlier analysis of approximately 540 of the donors showed that most TCR beta V segments appeared in productive rearrangements either about 87% or about 30% of the time, which broadly matched IMGT annotations.

Library creation used the immunoSEQ multiplex PCR assay. For the multiplex PCR, a mixture combining 60 forward primers for TCR Vbeta segments and 13 reverse primers for TCR Jbeta segments was used. The CDR3 region of rearranged TCR beta genes was amplified from genomic DNA with a multiplex PCR assay. On the Illumina HiSeq System, the amplified TCR beta libraries were sequenced as 87-base-pair reads. Per the source publication's procedure: In a later analysis, 70 million to 95 million unique TCR beta chains were counted across the roughly 610 repertoires, and roughly 10 million of these chains were shared by at least two donors. A nearest-neighbor algorithm error-corrected the raw reads and collapsed the reads into unique sequences, merging closely related sequences to remove PCR and sequencing errors. CDR3 sequences were aligned to IMGT reference sequences to assign V, D and J gene segments. For a sequence to be retained, a match of at least six nucleotides to both a V gene segment and a J gene segment was required. A rearrangement counted as productive if the CDR3 had no stop codons and remained in frame with V and J, and every other rearrangement counted as non-productive. Following IMGT convention, CDR3 was defined as the stretch from the second conserved V-encoded cysteine to the conserved J-encoded phenylalanine. The earlier analysis of 500 to 750 of the donors excluded any sequence lacking an unambiguous match to a single V gene segment. An earlier analysis of a few hundred of the donors called V segments functional above 56.7% productive rearrangements and segregating when the between-donor standard deviation exceeded 5%. To diagnose cytomegalovirus status from the catalog of TCR beta chain sequences, a statistical classification framework was built. In a later analysis, V and J genes were assigned by comparing TCR nucleotide sequences against IMGT/GENE-DB human TR gene sequences. Using the TCRdist pipeline, a later analysis assigned CDR3 sequences along with most-parsimonious VDJ recombination scenarios. In a later analysis, every TCR beta chain was defined by the combination of its CDR3 amino acid sequence and its V-gene family, and reads without a unique V-gene family were dropped. To address suspected cross-contamination and a sequencing artifact, a later analysis removed around 590 highly shared, low-generation-probability nucleotide sequences. In a later analysis, a clonal expansion index for each public chain was calculated from normalized within-repertoire ranks of inferred template counts. In a later analysis, generation probabilities were computed using a VDJ recombination model fitted to out-of-frame rearrangements, and the results were checked against IGoR. In a later analysis, hypergeometric tests were used to score TCR-TCR, TCR-HLA and TCR-CMV co-occurrence, with a repertoire-size bias correction applied to TCR pairs. False discovery rates were estimated in a later analysis by permuting HLA or CMV assignments 20 times. In a later analysis, co-occurring TCRs were grouped using DBSCAN, and TCRdist sequence similarity was added for clustering within HLA-allele-positive subsets. Repertoires with fewer than 30,000 or more than 120,000 public chains were left out of co-occurrence clustering, as were four to six repertoires with anomalous nucleotide sharing. In its TCRdb copy, this immuneACCESS table keeps in-frame sequences only and misses some clones. Where compared with another copy, unresolved V genes explain less than half of these, and the others have no known cause. V and J calls and clone size are copied from that table; D and trimming were computed from the DNA. The sample table contains about 180,000 clones; only one count was recorded for about 77% of them. The ten largest clones take up less than 2.5% of the sample.

The CDR3 spans 13 residues, from the cysteine through the phenylalanine. The sequence is cut down to CDR3 DNA, 39 bases in frame from base 1. In the germline V gene, CDR1 corresponds to LGHNA and CDR2 to YNFKEQ. The trim is 0 bases for V and 4 bases for J, with a gap of 6 bases between the germline ends. The cohort comprised some 680 healthy bone marrow donors. At the time of sampling, every cohort member was nominally healthy, though immune exposures that went unrecorded were likely present. The donor was CMV seropositive and belonged to the group of a few hundred seropositive cohort members. A peripheral blood sample was collected from each donor, and TCR beta sequencing was performed on peripheral blood mononuclear cells. The Qiagen DNeasy Blood Extraction Kit was used to extract genomic DNA from the blood cell samples. Of note for this clone: This clone's antigen is unknown. Per-nucleotide qualities are absent, and no much larger clonotype sits a single base away.

The chain links TRBV4-2 with TRBJ2-5; a weak D assignment points to TRBD1 (5 bases agree). What was sequenced was PBMCs. The sequence was obtained from a woman in her twenties or thirties in good health and CMV-seropositive. CDR3 region: CASSQEGRETQYF. The sequenced DNA: TGTGCCAGCAGCCAAGAGGGGCGAGAGACCCAGTACTTC.